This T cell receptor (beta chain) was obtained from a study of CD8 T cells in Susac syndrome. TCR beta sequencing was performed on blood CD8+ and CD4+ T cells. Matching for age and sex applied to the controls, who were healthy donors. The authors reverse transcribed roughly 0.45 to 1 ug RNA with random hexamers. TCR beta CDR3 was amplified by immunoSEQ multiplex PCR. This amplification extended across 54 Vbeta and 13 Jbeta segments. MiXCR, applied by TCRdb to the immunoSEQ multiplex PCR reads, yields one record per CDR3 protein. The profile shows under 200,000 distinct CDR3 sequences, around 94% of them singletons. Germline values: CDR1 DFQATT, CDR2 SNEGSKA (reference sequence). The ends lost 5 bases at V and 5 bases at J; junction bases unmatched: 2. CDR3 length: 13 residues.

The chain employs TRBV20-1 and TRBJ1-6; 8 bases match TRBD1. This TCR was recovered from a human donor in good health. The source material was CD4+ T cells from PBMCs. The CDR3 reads CSASDRDNSPLHF. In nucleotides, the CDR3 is TGCAGTGCTTCGGACAGGGATAATTCACCCCTCCACTTT.